This is a list of T cell receptor beta chains from one sample in a study of blood T cell repertoires in COVID-19. The method was immunoSEQ multiplex PCR; TCRdb's version includes in-frame clones alone and lacks a portion of them. The sample lists fewer than 600,000 clones, approximately 87% seen once, with 1.5% to 2% in the top ten. Sequencing was done on a sample of PBMCs or T cells enriched from blood (not recorded which). The receptors come from a woman in her forties who had recovered from COVID-19. Each CDR3 is given with its conserved first and last residue. The D gene is left open where the match is weak. The listing skips clone size in some rows; elsewhere it reads once, few, many or a size class.

>TRBD2|.|TRBV4-1|TRBJ2-7
TGCGCCAGCAGCCAAGAGAGGGCTAGCGGAGCCTACGAGCAGTACTTC
CASSQERASGAYEQYF
>.|.|TRBV7-2|TRBJ2-5
TGTGCCAGCAGCTTTTCAGGCCAAGAGACCCAGTACTTC
CASSFSGQETQYF
>TRBD2|.|TRBV7-2|TRBJ2-7
TGTGCCAGCAGACAGACCTATGTAGCGGGTGTGTACGAGCAGTACTTC
CASRQTYVAGVYEQYF
>.|.|TRBV5-6|TRBJ2-6
TGTGCCAGCAGCGACGTGGAGGGGCGGGCCAACGTCCTGACTTTC
CASSDVEGRANVLTF
>TRBD2|.|TRBV4-1|TRBJ2-1
TGCGCCAGCAGCCACCTCGGGACTAGCGGGGTCAATGAGCAGTTCTTC
CASSHLGTSGVNEQFF
>.|.|TRBV6-1|TRBJ1-5
TGTGCCAGCAGTGAAAGGGGCAGTAATCAGCCCCAGCATTTT
CASSERGSNQPQHF
>TRBD2|.|TRBV6-5|TRBJ2-1
TGTGCCAGCAGGAGACTAGCGGCTAACAATGAGCAGTTCTTC
CASRRLAANNEQFF
>.|.|TRBV12-3/TRBV12-4|TRBJ2-7
TGTGCCAGCAGTTTTGCGGGGCTCTACGAGCAGTACTTC
CASSFAGLYEQYF
>.|.|TRBV19|TRBJ2-2
TGTGCCAGTAAATACACTAGCAGCACCGGGGAGCTGTTTTTT
CASKYTSSTGELFF
>.|.|TRBV21-1|TRBJ2-1
TGTGCCAGCCCCCCCAGGGAACACAATGAGCAGTTCTTC
CASPPREHNEQFF
>.|.|TRBV19|TRBJ2-4
TGTGCCAGTAGTTCAACAGGGTTAGCCAAAAACATTCAGTACTTC
CASSSTGLAKNIQYF
>.|.|TRBV28|TRBJ2-2
TGTGCCAGCAGTTTAGGGGCTAGGGTCCTTGGGTTCGCCGGGGAGCTGTTTTTT
CASSLGARVLGFAGELFF
>TRBD2|.|TRBV10-1|TRBJ2-1
TGCGCCAGCAGTGGGCGACTAGCGGAAAACTACAATGAGCAGTTCTTC
CASSGRLAENYNEQFF
>TRBD2|once|TRBV12-5|TRBJ2-5
TGTGCTAGTGGTTTGGGGACTAGCGGTTCATTAGGGGAGACCCAGTACTTC
CASGLGTSGSLGETQYF
>TRBD1|once|TRBV5-8|TRBJ2-5
TGTGCCAGCAGCCCCGGGACAGGGGCTCGGGAGACCCAGTACTTC
CASSPGTGARETQYF
>.|few|TRBV28|TRBJ2-7
TGTGCCAGCAGTTTATCCGGGGTACGGACCTACGAGCAGTACTTC
CASSLSGVRTYEQYF
>.|.|TRBV27|TRBJ1-1
TGTGCCAGCAGTTGGGGAGGGCAGCTGAACACTGAAGCTTTCTTT
CASSWGGQLNTEAFF
>.|.|TRBV11-3|TRBJ2-1
TGTGCCAGCAGCTTAGGTGCTAGTAGCAATGAGCAGTTCTTC
CASSLGASSNEQFF
>.|.|TRBV11-2|TRBJ1-1
TGTGCCAGCAGCTTAGATCAGATCGAAGCTTTCTTT
CASSLDQIEAFF
>TRBD2|.|TRBV11-3|TRBJ2-7
TGTGCCAGCAGTTTCGGGACTAGCGGGAGCTCCTACGAGCAGTACTTC
CASSFGTSGSSYEQYF
>.|.|TRBV5-6|TRBJ2-2
TGTGCCAGCAGCCCCCGACAGGCGTCGAACACCGGGGAGCTGTTTTTT
CASSPRQASNTGELFF
>.|.|TRBV6-5|TRBJ2-5
TGTGCCAGCGCGGAGGTCCAAGAGACCCAGTACTTC
CASAEVQETQYF
>TRBD2|.|TRBV4-1|TRBJ2-7
TGCGCCAGCAGCCAAGAGGGGACTAGCTTGGTTTACGAGCAGTACTTC
CASSQEGTSLVYEQYF
>.|.|TRBV14|TRBJ2-5
TGTGCCAGCAGCCAAGATCTCGTCCAAGAGACCCAGTACTTC
CASSQDLVQETQYF
>TRBD2|.|TRBV7-2|TRBJ2-5
TGTGCCAGCAGGAAACAACTAGCGGGAGCAGAGACCCAGTACTTC
CASRKQLAGAETQYF
>TRBD2|once|TRBV25-1|TRBJ2-7
TGTGCCAGCAGTGAATATGGGCTAGCGGGATCCTTCTACGAGCAGTACTTC
CASSEYGLAGSFYEQYF
>TRBD1|.|TRBV11-2|TRBJ1-2
TGTGCCAGCAGCTTTGGACAGGGGGCCTATGGCTACACCTTC
CASSFGQGAYGYTF
>TRBD1|.|TRBV11-2|TRBJ2-7
TGTGCCAGCAGCGCCCCGGGACAGGGAACCCACGAGCAGTACTTC
CASSAPGQGTHEQYF
>TRBD2|.|TRBV9|TRBJ2-3
TGTGCCAGCAGCGTAGGGGAGGGTGGATATACGCAGTATTTT
CASSVGEGGYTQYF
>TRBD1|few|TRBV5-4|TRBJ2-2
TGTGCCAGCAGCGTTAACAGGGGCTTGGTCACCGGGGAGCTGTTTTTT
CASSVNRGLVTGELFF
>TRBD2|.|TRBV5-1|TRBJ2-3
TGCGCCAGCAGCTTAGCTTATAGCGGGGCCAGCACAGATACGCAGTATTTT
CASSLAYSGASTDTQYF
>.|.|TRBV12-5|TRBJ2-5
TGTGCTAGTGGTTTAGGAAACAAGGGGTCCCAGTACTTC
CASGLGNKGSQYF
>.|.|TRBV21-1|TRBJ1-2
TGTGCCAGCAGCGTACAGTATGGCTACACCTTC
CASSVQYGYTF
>.|.|TRBV5-6|TRBJ2-2
TGTGCCAGCAGCTGGGGCAGGGTTCAGCATGGGGAGCTGTTTTTT
CASSWGRVQHGELFF
>TRBD1|.|TRBV4-2|TRBJ1-5
TGTGCCAGCAGCCAAGATAACAGGGGGAATCAGCCCCAGCATTTT
CASSQDNRGNQPQHF
>TRBD2|.|TRBV3-1/TRBV3-2|TRBJ2-1
TGTGCCAGCAGCCGACGGAGACTAGCGGGAGCGAGCTCCTACAATGAGCAGTTCTTC
CASSRRRLAGASSYNEQFF
>.|.|TRBV27|TRBJ2-1
TGTGCCAGCAGTTTGCGGGACAGCTCCTACAATGAGCAGTTCTTC
CASSLRDSSYNEQFF
>TRBD2|.|TRBV5-1|TRBJ2-3
TGCGCCAGCAGCTTCTTATCTAGCGGGACCGTAGATACGCAGTATTTT
CASSFLSSGTVDTQYF
>TRBD1|.|TRBV6-2/TRBV6-3|TRBJ2-7
TGTGCCAGCAGTTACCGGACAGGGGGGATATCCTACGAGCAGTACTTC
CASSYRTGGISYEQYF
>TRBD1|once|TRBV19|TRBJ1-1
TGTGCCAGCGAGGGACAGATTAACACTGAAGCTTTCTTT
CASEGQINTEAFF
>TRBD2|.|TRBV14|TRBJ2-2
TGTGCCAGCAGCCCTCTAGCGGGAATGGCCGGGGAGCTGTTTTTT
CASSPLAGMAGELFF
>.|once|TRBV13|TRBJ1-2
TGTGCCAGCAGCTTAGGATCAGACTACTATGGCTACACCTTC
CASSLGSDYYGYTF
>TRBD2|.|TRBV2|TRBJ2-7
TGTGCCAGCAGTCTAGGGACTAGCGGTTACGAGCAGTACTTC
CASSLGTSGYEQYF
>.|.|TRBV27|TRBJ1-2
TGTGCCAGCAAGGTCCGGGGACACCTCTATGGCTACACCTTC
CASKVRGHLYGYTF
>TRBD1|few|TRBV29-1|TRBJ1-1
TGCAGCGTCGACAGGGGGGGGAACACTGAAGCTTTCTTT
CSVDRGGNTEAFF
>.|.|TRBV6-6|TRBJ1-1
TGTGCCAGCAGTTACGAGATAGTATTCACTGAAGCTTTCTTT
CASSYEIVFTEAFF
>TRBD1|.|TRBV9|TRBJ1-2
TGTGCCAGCAGCACAAAACGGACAGGGGGCATCGGCTACACCTTC
CASSTKRTGGIGYTF
>TRBD1|.|TRBV14|TRBJ2-5
TGTGCCAGCAGCCCTATCAAAGGGACAGGGTTATTCTTGGAGACCCAGTACTTC
CASSPIKGTGLFLETQYF
>TRBD2|.|TRBV7-9|TRBJ2-1
TGTGCCAGCAGCAGTAGCGGGATTGAGCAGTTCTTC
CASSSSGIEQFF
>.|.|TRBV6-5|TRBJ1-3
TGTGCCAGCGGTTCCGGTGGCGGGGGAAACACCATATATTTT
CASGSGGGGNTIYF
>TRBD2|.|TRBV19|TRBJ2-1
TGTGCCAGTAGTATAGACCCACTAGCGGGAGAGGGGACCTACAATGAGCAGTTCTTC
CASSIDPLAGEGTYNEQFF
>.|.|TRBV6-5|TRBJ1-1
TGTGCCAGCAGCGCAGGGATCATGAACACTGAAGCTTTCTTT
CASSAGIMNTEAFF
>.|.|TRBV27|TRBJ2-7
TGTGCCAGCAGTTACGACAGCTACGAGCAGTACTTC
CASSYDSYEQYF
>TRBD1|.|TRBV6-5|TRBJ2-1
TGTGCCAGCAGTTGGGGACAGGGAGTATACAATGAGCAGTTCTTC
CASSWGQGVYNEQFF
>.|.|TRBV19|TRBJ1-6
TGTGCCAGTAGTATCGGTTTAGAATCACCCCTCCACTTT
CASSIGLESPLHF
>.|once|TRBV19|TRBJ2-7
TGTGCCAGTAGTATAGCGGAGGACTACGAGCAGTACTTC
CASSIAEDYEQYF
>TRBD1|.|TRBV5-1|TRBJ2-2
TGCGCCAGCAGCTCCGGACAGGGCACGAACACCGGGGAGCTGTTTTTT
CASSSGQGTNTGELFF
>.|.|TRBV11-2|TRBJ1-1
TGTGCCAGCAGCTTAGAGGGTAGGGCGTTTCAGGGCTCGAACGCTGAAGCTTTCTTT
CASSLEGRAFQGSNAEAFF
>.|.|TRBV7-9|TRBJ1-1
TGTGCCAGCAGCTTAGACAGTCCGGGGACTGAAGCTTTCTTT
CASSLDSPGTEAFF